The entry below gives a single T cell receptor (beta chain) sequence along with its context. The antigen is unknown. TCRdb keeps only in-frame clones here, not all; method: immunoSEQ multiplex PCR. The sample includes about 17,000 clones, 80% of them seen just once. This sample is part of a study of OX40 agonist ivuxolimab in advanced cancers. Study-wide background: Treatment of patients was with ivuxolimab, an agonistic anti-OX40 (CD134) antibody. Ivuxolimab, which patients received intravenously every 2 weeks, was dosed at 0.01 to 10 mg/kg.

CDR1 is SEHNR, CDR2 FQNEAQ, per germline (reference sequence). The CDR3 sequence is 16 residues long. Trimming removed 0 bases at V and 6 bases at J, with 18 bases between. Findings and caveats of the study: The study observed clonal expansion of CD4+ and CD8+ blood T cells by week 6 at 0.1 to 3.0 mg/kg. Which antigen the expanded peripheral T cells recognized is unknown.

The source material was CD4+ or CD8+ T cells sorted from blood, sampled in a trial of the OX40 agonist ivuxolimab. The sequence was collected from an adult with an advanced solid tumor such as melanoma, head and neck, liver or kidney cancer. The chain joins TRBV7-9 to TRBJ2-7, with D unclear. CDR3 nucleotides: TGTGCCAGCAGCTTAGCGAGTTACTCCCCCATCCCCGAGCAGTACTTC. Protein sequence: CASSLASYSPIPEQYF.